The 25 T cell receptor beta chains reported below all come from one sample, sequenced in a study of T cell repertoires in cytomegalovirus infection. MiXCR, applied by TCRdb to the reads, yields one record per CDR3 protein. This sample has around 310,000 distinct CDR3 sequences; under 20% occur once, and the top ten carry about 11%. Sequencing used PBMCs. These TCRs come from a human donor in good health (CMV status not recorded). Some clones in this sample may be carry-over from other donors' samples.

The chain links TRBV19 to TRBJ2-7; 9 bases are shared with TRBD2. The CDR3 totals 15 residues. CDR1 LNHDA and CDR2 SQIVND come from the germline V gene (reference sequence). The junction had 6 bases not matched to a gene; V was cut back by 4 bases and J by 2 bases. CDR3: CASSTVAGGTYEQYF. In DNA, the CDR3 is TGTGCCAGTAGTACCGTGGCGGGGGGGACCTACGAGCAGTACTTC. The entire variable domain, with the rest obtained from reference TRBV19 and TRBJ2-7, is as follows: DGGITQSPKYLFRKEGQNVTLSCEQNLNHDAMYWYRQDPGQGLRLIYYSQIVNDFQKGDIAEGYSVSREKKESFPLTVTSAQKNPTAFYLCASSTVAGGTYEQYFGPGTRLTVT.

Only a few counts were recorded for this clonotype. The V and J genes are TRBV2 and TRBJ2-3, with 8 bases identical to TRBD2. This CDR3 is 14 amino acids long. V shed 6 bases and J 8 bases; nucleotides not matched to a gene: 10. The germline V gene has CDR1 SNHLY and CDR2 FYNNEI. CDR3 nucleotides: TGTGCCAGCAGAATGGGACTAGTTCCCCCTACGCAGTATTTT. It yields the protein CASRMGLVPPTQYF.

This clonotype was observed at least ten times. This chain uses TRBV7-9 with TRBJ2-3, with a possible D match to TRBD1 (6 bases). Trimming cost V 6 bases and J 6 bases, with 19 bases left between them. The CDR3 is made up of 15 amino acids. The V gene's germline CDR1 is SEHNR and CDR2 FQNEAQ (reference sequence). CDR3 DNA: TGTGCCAGCAGTCGACAGGTTTATGAGCAGGATACGCAGTATTTT. Translating it yields CASSRQVYEQDTQYF.

Only a few counts were recorded for this clonotype. V and J are TRBV4-3 and TRBJ1-1, with D hard to call. V shed 4 bases and J shed 4 bases, with 16 bases lying between them. CDR3 size: 15 residues. In germline, CDR1 is LGHNA, CDR2 YSLEER. DNA for the CDR3: TGCGCCAGCAGCCCCCACGCCCCCACGGCCACTGAAGCTTTCTTT. Protein product: CASSPHAPTATEAFF.

This rearrangement joins TRBV5-1 to TRBJ2-7, with D perhaps matching TRBD1 (6 bases). CDR1 SGHRS and CDR2 YFSETQ come from the germline V gene. The CDR3 consists of 15 residues. Trimming pared 2 bases from V and 1 base from J, leaving 13 bases between. CDR3 DNA sequence: TGCGCCAGCAGCTTAAATGCAGGGGTTTCCTACGAGCAGTACTTC. Its translation: CASSLNAGVSYEQYF.

The chain has TRBV6-5 and TRBJ2-7, with D maybe TRBD1 (6 bases). Germline lookup yields CDR1 MNHEY and CDR2 SVGAGI. The length of the CDR3 is 14 residues. Trimming left V 4 bases short and J 2 bases short, with 12 bases between. CDR3 coding DNA: TGTGCCAGCAGTTCGGACAGTCGAGCCTACGAGCAGTACTTC. Translation: CASSSDSRAYEQYF.

With respect to this clonotype: One base away lies a much larger clone, so this may be a sequencing read error. V is TRBV7-2 and J is TRBJ1-6; no definite D call. Germline CDR1 reads SGHTA; CDR2 reads FQGNSA. The CDR3 covers 17 residues. The CDR3 reads CASSPIAASSYNPPLHF. CDR3 nucleotide sequence: TGTGCCAGCAGCCCAATAGCAGCCAGCTCCTATAATCCACCCCTCCACTTT.

This clonotype has a single count. V usage is TRBV11-1 and J usage is TRBJ2-1; 8 positions match TRBD2. V gave up 1 base and J gave up 4 bases; unmatched junction bases: 9. Germline loops: CDR1 SGHAT, CDR2 FQDESV (reference sequence). The CDR3 length is 17 residues. The CDR3 sequence: CASSLGIGTRSYNEQFF. DNA for the CDR3: TGTGCCAGCAGCTTAGGGATTGGGACTAGATCTTACAATGAGCAGTTCTTC.

The chain couples TRBV6-5 to TRBJ2-1; 10 bases align to TRBD2. Germline assignment: CDR1 MNHEY and CDR2 SVGAGI. The CDR3 length is 17 residues. Losses at the gene ends were 0 bases for V and 2 bases for J; bases not matched to a gene: 4. The CDR3 coding sequence is TGTGCCAGCAGTTACTCGTGGACTAGCGGCCCCTACAATGAGCAGTTCTTC. Its protein is CASSYSWTSGPYNEQFF.

This clonotype was found a few times. The rearrangement uses TRBV28 and TRBJ1-4, with 7 bases aligning to TRBD1. The germline V gene encodes CDR1 MDHEN and CDR2 SYDVKM. Unmatched junction bases numbered 9, after V lost 3 bases and J lost 8 bases. This CDR3 contains 15 residues. The CDR3 region has the DNA TGTGCCAGCAGTTTGTGGGGAACAGGGGACGAAAAACTGTTTTTT. This codes for CASSLWGTGDEKLFF.

In its sample, this clonotype was seen many times. The genes are TRBV7-2 and TRBJ2-1; 11 positions match TRBD2. The V segment lost 5 bases and the J segment 12 bases; nucleotides outside the gene matches: 3. In germline, CDR1 is SGHTA, CDR2 FQGNSA. This CDR3 contains 12 residues. The CDR3 spells CASSALAGGQFF. For the CDR3, the DNA is TGTGCCAGCAGCGCCCTAGCGGGGGGGCAGTTCTTC.

The table lists this clonotype with many counts. The V and J genes are TRBV7-9 and TRBJ1-2; weak D call: TRBD1 (5 bases). V was pared by 5 bases and J by 2 bases, with 15 bases between. The CDR3 totals 15 residues. In germline, CDR1 is SEHNR, CDR2 FQNEAQ (reference sequence). CDR3 nucleotide sequence: TGTGCCAGCAGCCGCGGGACCACACGGAACTATGGCTACACCTTC. Its translation: CASSRGTTRNYGYTF.

The V call is TRBV28, the J call TRBJ1-2; a weak D match, TRBD1 (6 bases). This CDR3 spans 18 amino acids. CDR1 is MDHEN and CDR2 is SYDVKM in the germline V gene. Trimming took off 3 bases at V and 0 bases at J, with 20 bases between the two ends. CDR3 in amino acids: CASSLYLGGGIPNYGYTF. The CDR3 DNA follows: TGTGCCAGCAGTTTGTACTTGGGGGGCGGAATTCCTAACTATGGCTACACCTTC.

The chain couples TRBV24-1 to TRBJ1-5; the match to TRBD1 covers 10 bases. Per the germline V gene, CDR1 is KGHDR and CDR2 is SFDVKD. This CDR3 contains 16 residues. Trimming at V came to 4 bases and at J to 5 bases, leaving 7 bases not matched to a gene. Here the CDR3 DNA reads TGTGCCACCAGTGAGGGGACAGGGGTAGGGGATCAGCCCCAGCATTTT. Protein: CATSEGTGVGDQPQHF.

The chain employs TRBV19 and TRBJ2-5; TRBD2 aligns across 12 bases. Germline V gene lookup returns CDR1 LNHDA and CDR2 SQIVND (reference sequence). The CDR3 runs 16 residues. V lost 3 bases and J lost 5; bases outside the gene matches: 7. CDR3 sequence (DNA): TGTGCCAGTAGTATCTCTAGCGGGGGGGCCCGGGAGACCCAGTACTTC. Amino acids: CASSISSGGARETQYF.

This clonotype was picked up a small number of times. This sequence joins TRBV6-2 or TRBV6-3 and TRBJ1-1, with D possibly being TRBD1 (6 bases). The V end lost 2 bases, the J end lost 4 bases, and 11 bases lay between the germline ends. Germline CDR1 and CDR2: MNHEY and SVGEGT. The CDR3 sequence is 14 residues long. The CDR3 DNA follows: TGTGCCAGCAGTTACATGAGGGGGGGCACTGAAGCTTTCTTT. It is translated as CASSYMRGGTEAFF.

Ten or more counts support this clonotype. V is TRBV5-4 and J is TRBJ1-2; 8 nucleotides agree with TRBD1. Germline CDR1 reads SGHNT; CDR2 reads YYREEE (reference sequence). CDR3 length: 16 amino acids. Losses at the gene ends were 2 bases for V and 4 bases for J; bases not matched to a gene: 10. The CDR3: CASSLRTGLIGYGYTF. CDR3 nucleotides: TGTGCCAGCAGCTTAAGGACAGGGTTAATTGGCTATGGCTACACCTTC.

The chain recombines TRBV4-1 with TRBJ2-5; D possibly corresponds to TRBD1 (5 bases). Germline V gives CDR1 MGHRA, CDR2 YSYEKL. This CDR3 has 16 amino acids. V lost 4 bases and J lost 5, with 20 bases in between. DNA for the CDR3: TGCGCCAGCAGCCCACGAATGCAGGGCACGATGGAGACCCAGTACTTC. Translated, it gives CASSPRMQGTMETQYF.

This clonotype was seen a handful of times. The chain uses TRBV19 and TRBJ2-1; D is undetermined. The germline CDR1 and CDR2 sequences are LNHDA and SQIVND (reference sequence). The CDR3 is 12 amino acids. V was shortened by 7 bases and J by 6 bases, with 10 bases between the two germline ends. In nucleotides, the CDR3 is TGTGCCAGTACCCATAGTGGCAATGAGCAGTTCTTC. This translates into CASTHSGNEQFF.

This clonotype was found a few times. The chain joins TRBV20-1 to TRBJ2-5, with 11 positions matching TRBD2. The V gene's germline CDR1 is DFQATT and CDR2 SNEGSKA (reference sequence). This CDR3 contains 14 residues. V was clipped by 6 bases and J by 5 bases; unmatched bases: 8. The CDR3 protein is CSANIAGGQETQYF. The CDR3 nucleotides are TGCAGTGCCAATATAGCGGGGGGGCAGGAGACCCAGTACTTC.

The table lists this clonotype with a few counts. The chain uses TRBV6-6 and TRBJ2-5; no clear D. This CDR3 spans 14 amino acids. Trimming took off 8 bases at V and 3 bases at J, with 16 bases between the two ends. From germline, CDR1 is MNHNY and CDR2 SVGAGI (reference sequence). The CDR3 region is CASVSVLKEETQYF. CDR3 DNA sequence: TGTGCCAGCGTCTCGGTCCTAAAAGAAGAGACCCAGTACTTC.

Many counts were recorded for this clonotype. The chain carries TRBV12-3 or TRBV12-4 and TRBJ1-6; tentative D call: TRBD1 (5 bases). Trimming shortened V by 4 bases and J by 9 bases, and 16 bases separated the two germline ends. The CDR3 is 15 amino acids. The DNA of the CDR3 is TGTGCCAGCAGTTCCTGGGGGAGGGGCAGTTCACCCCTCCACTTT. Its translation: CASSSWGRGSSPLHF.

The sample holds a few counts of this clonotype. This chain links TRBV5-4 with TRBJ2-7; possibly TRBD1 for D (6 bases). The CDR3 is 14 residues long. Trimming pared 2 bases from V and 3 bases from J, leaving 12 bases between. CDR1 SGHNT and CDR2 YYREEE come from the germline V gene (reference sequence). CDR3 in amino acids: CASSFGTYRYEQYF. Written as DNA, the CDR3 is TGTGCCAGCAGCTTTGGGACATATCGCTACGAGCAGTACTTC.

This sequence joins TRBV20-1 and TRBJ2-1; D may match TRBD1 or TRBD2 (5 bases each). V dropped 3 bases and J dropped 7 bases, with 19 bases sitting between them. This CDR3 comprises 15 residues. Per the germline V gene, CDR1 is DFQATT and CDR2 is SNEGSKA (reference sequence). CDR3 nucleotide sequence: TGCAGTGCTAGGTGGACAACAACCGGGAAAAATGAGCAGTTCTTC. It specifies CSARWTTTGKNEQFF.

The rearrangement links TRBV10-3 to TRBJ1-4, with TRBD1 matching over 9 bases. The CDR3 length is 17 residues. V lost 6 bases and J lost 5; bases outside the gene matches: 13. Looked up from germline, CDR1 is ENHRY and CDR2 is SYGVKD. CDR3 residues: CAISPIQGAGENEKLFF. The CDR3 DNA reads as TGTGCCATCAGCCCAATACAGGGGGCAGGGGAGAATGAAAAACTGTTTTTT.